The rows below give T cell receptor beta chains drawn from one sample of a study of T-cell memory formation after mild COVID-19. From the 5' RACE reads, TCRdb called clonotypes with MiXCR, one entry per CDR3 protein. The top ten hold under 25% of the sample, which has around 430,000 distinct CDR3 sequences, approximately 15% seen once. The sequenced sample was PBMCs or a T cell subset sorted from them (not recorded which). These receptor sequences come from a man younger than 30 who had mild COVID-19 (a few samples of this study predate the infection). Cell type and time point are not known. The CDR3 runs from the conserved cysteine through the conserved F or W. D genes are given only for firm matches. Not every row has a clone size; where given, it reads once, few, many or a size class.

v_call: TRBV6-5; j_call: TRBJ2-7; d_call: -; clone_size: once; cdr3_nt: TGTGCCAGCAGTTACTCGGAGGCAGGGTCCTACGAGCAGTACTTC; cdr3_aa: CASSYSEAGSYEQYF
v_call: TRBV6-2/TRBV6-3; j_call: TRBJ2-5; d_call: TRBD2; clone_size: few; cdr3_nt: TGTGCCAGCAGTGACGCCCGCGCGGGGGTGGAGACCCAGTACTTC; cdr3_aa: CASSDARAGVETQYF
v_call: TRBV5-5; j_call: TRBJ1-2; d_call: -; clone_size: few; cdr3_nt: TGTGCCAGCAGCCGGGAGGTCCTGAACTATGGCTACACCTTC; cdr3_aa: CASSREVLNYGYTF
v_call: TRBV10-3; j_call: TRBJ2-3; d_call: TRBD1; clone_size: few; cdr3_nt: TGTGCCATCAGGAGGGGGCAGTCCACAGATACGCAGTATTTT; cdr3_aa: CAIRRGQSTDTQYF
v_call: TRBV7-9; j_call: TRBJ2-3; d_call: -; clone_size: many; cdr3_nt: TGTGCCAGCGGAGGCACAGATACGCAGTATTTT; cdr3_aa: CASGGTDTQYF
v_call: TRBV6-1; j_call: TRBJ2-3; d_call: -; clone_size: -; cdr3_nt: TGTGCCAGCAGTGAATTAGGGGGGGGCACAGATACGCAGTATTTT; cdr3_aa: CASSELGGGTDTQYF
v_call: TRBV7-2; j_call: TRBJ1-2; d_call: TRBD1; clone_size: many; cdr3_nt: TGTGCCAGCAGCTTAGCGTTTAAGTTAAAGAGAGGACAGGGGTCAGGCTATGGCTACACCTTC; cdr3_aa: CASSLAFKLKRGQGSGYGYTF
v_call: TRBV7-9; j_call: TRBJ2-2; d_call: -; clone_size: few; cdr3_nt: TGTGCCAGCAGCTTAGCAACTTGGTCCCTATCCGGGGAGCTGTTTTTT; cdr3_aa: CASSLATWSLSGELFF
v_call: TRBV5-1; j_call: TRBJ1-1; d_call: TRBD1; clone_size: many; cdr3_nt: TGCGCCAGCAGCTTGAACACAGGGGGCAGAACTGAAGCTTTCTTT; cdr3_aa: CASSLNTGGRTEAFF
v_call: TRBV11-3; j_call: TRBJ2-5; d_call: -; clone_size: few; cdr3_nt: TGTGCCAGCAGCTTGGCCCCCACGGAGGGCCAGACCCAGTACTTC; cdr3_aa: CASSLAPTEGQTQYF
v_call: TRBV5-4; j_call: TRBJ1-1; d_call: -; clone_size: many; cdr3_nt: TGTGCCAGCAGCTCGACAGCGAACACTGAAGCTTTCTTT; cdr3_aa: CASSSTANTEAFF
v_call: TRBV5-6; j_call: TRBJ2-7; d_call: -; clone_size: -; cdr3_nt: TGTGCCAGCAGCTTCCGGGGACGGGGCTCCTACGAGCAGTACTTC; cdr3_aa: CASSFRGRGSYEQYF
v_call: TRBV2; j_call: TRBJ1-5; d_call: -; clone_size: -; cdr3_nt: TGTGCCAGCAGTGGAGGTCCTTTCAGGGACAATCAGCCCCAGCATTTT; cdr3_aa: CASSGGPFRDNQPQHF
v_call: TRBV6-2/TRBV6-3; j_call: TRBJ2-3; d_call: TRBD2; clone_size: -; cdr3_nt: TGTGCCAGCAGTTACGGGCGGGACTACCTCACAGATACGCAGTATTTT; cdr3_aa: CASSYGRDYLTDTQYF
v_call: TRBV10-3; j_call: TRBJ2-7; d_call: -; clone_size: few; cdr3_nt: TGTGCCATCAGCGCAGGAGCCTACGAGCAGTACTTC; cdr3_aa: CAISAGAYEQYF
v_call: TRBV7-2; j_call: TRBJ1-1; d_call: -; clone_size: -; cdr3_nt: TGTGCCAGCAGCCTCCCGCCGGGAAACACTGAAGCTTTCTTT; cdr3_aa: CASSLPPGNTEAFF
v_call: TRBV5-6; j_call: TRBJ2-5; d_call: TRBD2; clone_size: -; cdr3_nt: TGTGCCAGCATCGGGACTAGAGATCTGAGAGAGACCCAGTACTTC; cdr3_aa: CASIGTRDLRETQYF
v_call: TRBV7-9; j_call: TRBJ1-1; d_call: -; clone_size: few; cdr3_nt: TGTGCCAGCAGCTCGCAACAGGCGGACACTGAAGCTTTCTTT; cdr3_aa: CASSSQQADTEAFF
v_call: TRBV12-3/TRBV12-4; j_call: TRBJ2-5; d_call: TRBD1; clone_size: few; cdr3_nt: TGTGCCAGCACATTGGGGGCTGGGACAGGGGTTTCAGAGACCCAGTACTTC; cdr3_aa: CASTLGAGTGVSETQYF